Listed here is a single TCR beta chain. Its antigen remains unknown. The memory fraction was CD4+CD45RO+CD25- cells. The CDR3 runs 16 residues. CDR1 SGHAT and CDR2 FQNNGV come from the germline V gene. Trimming took off 5 bases at V and 2 bases at J, with 16 bases between the two ends. Study outcomes and limitations: The TCR gene usage of tumor memory CD4+ T cells clustered together with blood and lymph node memory CD4+ cells and with lymph node naive CD4+ cells. Tumor Tregs overlapped most with tumor, then blood, naive CD4+ cells.

Full-length variable regions came from constant-region reverse primers plus semi-nested Nested Universal Primer A PCR. Each CDR3 protein gets one entry after TCRdb re-called the 5' RACE reads with MiXCR. The sample has 62,000 or so distinct CDR3 sequences, about 20% seen once. V usage is TRBV11-2 and J usage is TRBJ1-5; the D gene is possibly TRBD1 (5 bases). Sequences were obtained from memory CD4+ T cells sorted from a lymph node. The sample's subset: memory CD4+ T cells, CD4+CD45RO+CD25-. The TCR was taken from a female donor with breast cancer. In nucleotides, the CDR3 is TGTGCCAGCAGCCCGGGGCCCTCAAGGGGCAATCAGCCCCAGCATTTT. This encodes CASSPGPSRGNQPQHF.